This T cell receptor (beta chain) was captured by sequencing in a study of coeliac disease. Study-level results: According to the authors, this method cannot detect gliadin-specific T cells in an unbiased way.

This CDR3 is built from 15 residues. V was clipped by 6 bases and J by 7 bases, with 19 bases between them. CDR1 MNHNS and CDR2 SASEGT come from the germline V gene. A word on this clone: Its matching antigen is unknown.

Repertoires were generated with immunoSEQ multiplex PCR, while TCRdb's copy carries only in-frame clones and drops some. This sample has about 4,300 clones, with 50% to 65% found just once. This chain links TRBV6-1 with TRBJ2-1, with D perhaps matching TRBD1 (6 bases). The clonotype comes from a human donor with active celiac disease. Specimen: intraepithelial lymphocytes from the gut. DNA for the CDR3: TGTGCCAGCAGGGTAAACAGGGCCGGGTTGAATGAGCAGTTCTTC. It specifies CASRVNRAGLNEQFF.